The 18 T cell receptor beta chains in this list originate from one sample, sequenced in a study of T cell clonality in common variable immunodeficiency. Method: immunoSEQ multiplex PCR; TCRdb's copy keeps in-frame clones and lacks some. The sample yields 50,000 to 60,000 clones, without any singletons. Sequences were obtained from peripheral blood mononuclear cells. The origin of the receptors is a person between 18 and 75 years old in good health.

Only a few counts were recorded for this clone. Read data end 3 residues before the CDR3 end; the end is taken from the germline J gene. The rearrangement links TRBV10-3 to TRBJ1-6, with TRBD1 matching 8 bases. CDR1 ENHRY and CDR2 SYGVKD come from the germline V gene. The CDR3 sequence is 14 residues long. Germline trimming cut 8 bases from V and 8 bases from J; bases unmatched to any gene: 8. The part of the CDR3 DNA that was read is TGTGCCATCGGGATAGACAGGGGTGATTCACCC. This gives the protein CAIGIDRGDSP. From start to end, the CDR3 is CAIGIDRGDSPLHF.

Note on this clone: The read is 3 residues too short to cover the CDR3 end, so that end is filled in from the germline J gene. The rearrangement joins TRBV5-1 to TRBJ2-4, with D tentatively TRBD2 (7 bases). The CDR3 runs to 16 residues. Germline CDR1 and CDR2: SGHRS and YFSETQ. The V end lost 2 bases, the J end lost 1 base, and 13 bases lay between the germline ends. CDR3: CASSFGGAMAKNIQYF. The sequenced part of the CDR3 DNA is TGCGCCAGCAGCTTTGGGGGGGCAATGGCCAAAAACATT.

At least ten counts were recorded for this clone. The missing CDR3 end, 3 residues past where the read stops, is filled in from the germline J gene. The chain has TRBV7-3 and TRBJ2-6, with D possibly TRBD1 on 5 matching bases. Germline CDR1 SGHTA, CDR2 FQGTGA. Trimming stripped 5 bases from V and 2 bases from J, with 13 bases between. This CDR3 contains 16 residues. The CDR3 spells CASSRSGMAGANVLTF. The CDR3 bases that were read are TGTGCCAGCAGCCGGTCAGGGATGGCTGGGGCCAACGTC.

This clone was seen repeatedly, ten times or more. Incomplete CDR3 DNA: TGTGCCAGCAGCTTACTTGGGGGGGCGTCTGATTACGAG. This sequence encodes CASSLLGGASDYE. The entire CDR3 protein is CASSLLGGASDYEQYF. The chain uses TRBV13 and TRBJ2-7, with D maybe TRBD2 (7 bases). The read stops 3 residues short of the end of the CDR3; the missing end is completed from the germline J gene. Germline values: CDR1 PRHDT, CDR2 FYEKMQ (reference sequence). V was cut by 2 bases and J by 4 bases, with 18 bases left in between. The CDR3 has 16 amino acids.

As for this clone: The CDR3 extends 3 residues past the end of the read, so its final part is completed from the germline J gene. The V and J genes are TRBV7-6 and TRBJ2-1; 8 bases are a match to TRBD2. The germline CDR1 and CDR2 sequences are SGHVS and FNYEAQ. The junction had 9 bases not matched to a gene; V was cut back by 6 bases and J by 5 bases. The CDR3 is 15 residues long. CDR3 DNA, as far as it was read: TGTGCCAGCAGGGGGTGGCGGGGGGCCGACAATGAG. Translating gives CASRGWRGADNE. The whole CDR3 sequence reads CASRGWRGADNEQFF.

The sample holds many counts of this clone. The read ends 3 residues early relative to the CDR3; the germline J gene fills the gap. This chain connects TRBV20-1 to TRBJ2-5; the match to TRBD2 covers 8 bases. The CDR3 length is 14 residues. Germline-derived CDR1 and CDR2 are DFQATT and SNEGSKA (reference sequence). After removal of 6 bases from V and 5 bases from J, the junction contained 11 bases not matched to a gene. CDR3 protein: CSAPLAGSAETQYF. The sequenced part of the CDR3 DNA is TGCAGTGCGCCTTTAGCGGGGTCCGCGGAGACC.

At least ten counts were recorded for this clone. The CDR3 goes on 3 residues after the read ends, and that part is filled in from the germline J gene. The chain couples TRBV5-1 to TRBJ2-1; TRBD2 matches 7 bases. V shed 0 bases, J shed 5 bases, and the junction held 5 bases outside the gene matches. Germline CDR1 SGHRS, CDR2 YFSETQ. The CDR3 is made up of 15 amino acids. The CDR3 region is CASSLDGGGHNEQFF. Partial CDR3 DNA: TGCGCCAGCAGCTTGGACGGCGGGGGTCACAATGAG.

This clone was counted ten times or more. The read finishes 3 residues shy of the CDR3 end, and the germline J gene is used to complete it. This sequence joins TRBV20-1 and TRBJ2-1; D is unresolved. The CDR3 covers 11 residues. Germline assignment: CDR1 DFQATT and CDR2 SNEGSKA (reference sequence). With 8 bases removed from V and 5 bases from J, the gap between germline ends came to 10 bases. Incomplete CDR3 DNA: TGCAGTCCCAGCGCGAACAATGAG. This sequence encodes CSPSANNE. The whole CDR3 sequence is CSPSANNEQFF.

This clone was seen many times. The read comes to an end 3 residues before the CDR3 does, leaving the germline J gene to fill in the end. The genes are TRBV20-1 and TRBJ2-7; the D gene could be TRBD1 or TRBD2 (5 bases each). CDR3 length equals 13 residues. V lost 8 bases and J 6 bases, leaving 20 bases between the germline ends. The germline V gene encodes CDR1 DFQATT and CDR2 SNEGSKA (reference sequence). The DNA read from the CDR3 is TGCAGTCCCAATTCGGGAAGGCAGGGCGAG. Translating it yields CSPNSGRQGE. The full CDR3 protein is CSPNSGRQGEQYF.

This clone was counted many times. Read data end 3 residues before the CDR3 end; the end is taken from the germline J gene. The chain joins TRBV5-1 to TRBJ2-5; D gene uncertain. Trimming took off 4 bases at V and 0 bases at J, with 7 bases between the two ends. The germline gives CDR1 SGHRS, CDR2 YFSETQ. There are 13 residues in the CDR3. The CDR3 DNA, read in part, is TGCGCCAGCAGCCCCCAGTACCAAGAGACC. It yields the protein CASSPQYQET. The whole CDR3 reads CASSPQYQETQYF.

Regarding this clone: The sequenced fragment ends 3 residues before the CDR3 boundary, so the rest is inferred from the germline J gene. The rearrangement uses TRBV19 and TRBJ1-1; 8 nucleotides align to TRBD1. This CDR3 contains 13 residues. Germline V gene lookup returns CDR1 LNHDA and CDR2 SQIVND (reference sequence). After removal of 5 bases from V and 4 bases from J, the junction contained 3 bases not matched to a gene. The CDR3 sequence: CASSSTGGTEAFF. The sequenced part of the CDR3 DNA is TGTGCCAGTAGTTCCACAGGGGGCACTGAA.

This clone was recorded at least ten times. From the germline J gene comes the end of the CDR3, since the read stops 3 residues before it. The chain has TRBV20-1 and TRBJ2-3, with D perhaps matching TRBD1 (5 bases). The germline gives CDR1 DFQATT, CDR2 SNEGSKA (reference sequence). The CDR3 runs to 14 residues. V dropped 3 bases and J dropped 4 bases, with 14 bases sitting between them. CDR3 sequence: CSARESRAADTQYF. The covered CDR3 bases are TGCAGTGCTAGGGAGTCCAGGGCGGCAGATACG.

This clone came up many times. Incomplete CDR3 DNA: TGTGCCAGCAGCATACGGGGGGGACCCACAGATACG. Translation gives CASSIRGGPTDT. The entire CDR3 protein is CASSIRGGPTDTQYF. The J gene is TRBJ2-3, the V gene TRBV7-2; 8 bases line up with TRBD2. The read halts 3 residues ahead of the CDR3 end, with the missing end drawn from the germline J gene. Germline CDR1 and CDR2: SGHTA and FQGNSA. The CDR3 length is 15 residues. Trimming took 5 bases from V and 2 from J; bases not matched to a gene: 6.

This clone was counted at least ten times. The CDR3 end falls 3 residues outside the read, so it is completed with the germline J gene. The chain employs TRBV19 and TRBJ2-7; a weak D match, TRBD2 (6 bases). The V end was cut by 1 base, the J end by 0 bases, with 7 bases between. The CDR3 length is 14 residues. CDR1 and CDR2 (germline): LNHDA, SQIVND (reference sequence). The CDR3: CASSIAGDSYEQYF. Partial CDR3 DNA: TGTGCCAGTAGTATAGCGGGGGACTCCTACGAG.

This clone showed up many times. Sequencing ends 3 residues short of the CDR3 end; the germline J gene provides the rest. Other DNA sequences of this sample code for an identical CDR3. The V and J genes are TRBV5-1 and TRBJ2-1; 10 bases line up with TRBD2. Trimming removed 0 bases from V and 3 bases from J; junction bases left unmatched: 0. The CDR3 extends over 15 amino acids. Germline V gene data show CDR1 as SGHRS and CDR2 as YFSETQ. The CDR3 protein is CASSLVAGGYNEQFF. The CDR3 DNA, read in part, is TGCGCCAGCAGCTTGGTAGCGGGGGGCTACAATGAG.

This clone occurred many times. The read ends 3 residues before the CDR3 terminus; that terminus is restored from the germline J gene. This chain links TRBV6-4 with TRBJ2-7, with a possible D match to TRBD2 (6 bases). The CDR3 is made up of 17 amino acids. V was clipped by 0 bases and J by 5 bases, with 20 bases between them. CDR1 and CDR2 from the germline V gene are MRHNA and SNTAGT. The sequenced part of the CDR3 DNA is TGTGCCAGCAGTGACTCAAGGATCGGGGGAAAGCAAGACGAG. It is translated as CASSDSRIGGKQDE. The complete CDR3 sequence is CASSDSRIGGKQDEQYF.

This clone has a count of ten or more. The read falls 3 residues short of the CDR3 end, and the missing part is taken from the germline J gene. The V call is TRBV19, the J call TRBJ2-3, with 8 positions matching TRBD2. V shed 8 bases, J shed 2 bases, and the junction held 3 bases outside the gene matches. CDR3 size: 13 residues. From germline, CDR1 is LNHDA and CDR2 SQIVND (reference sequence). The CDR3 is CASSLADTDTQYF. The CDR3 DNA, read in part, is TGTGCCAGTTCACTAGCGGACACAGATACG.

This clone was seen at least ten times. The DNA ends 3 residues before the CDR3 does, and the rest of the CDR3 is filled in from the germline J gene. V and J are TRBV18 and TRBJ1-1, with D perhaps TRBD1 (5 bases). The germline V gene has CDR1 KGHSH and CDR2 LQKENI. CDR3 size: 14 residues. CDR3 DNA, as far as it was read: TGTGCCAGCTCACCAAGGGGACTGCTAGCGACA. Its protein is CASSPRGLLAT. The whole CDR3 protein reads CASSPRGLLATAFF.